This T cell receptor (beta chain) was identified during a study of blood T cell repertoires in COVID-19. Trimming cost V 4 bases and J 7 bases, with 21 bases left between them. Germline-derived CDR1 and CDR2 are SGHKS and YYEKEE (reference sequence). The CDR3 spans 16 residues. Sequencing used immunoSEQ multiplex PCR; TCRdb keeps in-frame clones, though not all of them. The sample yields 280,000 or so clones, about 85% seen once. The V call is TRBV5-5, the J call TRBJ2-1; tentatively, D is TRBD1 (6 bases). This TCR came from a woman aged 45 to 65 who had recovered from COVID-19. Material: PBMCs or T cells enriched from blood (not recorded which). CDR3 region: CASSGGRGASWNEQFF. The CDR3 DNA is TGTGCCAGCAGCGGGGGCCGAGGGGCCTCGTGGAATGAGCAGTTCTTC. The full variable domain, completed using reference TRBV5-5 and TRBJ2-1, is DAGVTQSPTHLIKTRGQQVTLRCSPISGHKSVSWYQQVLGQGPQFIFQYYEKEERGRGNFPDRFSARQFPNYSSELNVNALLLGDSALYLCASSGGRGASWNEQFFGPGTRLTVL.